A selection of T cell receptor beta chains follows, all from one sample in a study of beta chain features in type 1 diabetes. Assay used: immunoSEQ multiplex PCR; TCRdb lists only in-frame clones, some missing. The profile shows hundreds of thousands of clones, about 71% of them singletons. Sequencing input: naive CD4+ T cells from blood. These receptors came from a man between 25 and 39 years old in good health. Both conserved end residues are part of each CDR3. Each record gives: J gene, D gene, clone size, V gene, CDR3 protein, CDR3 DNA. D genes are given only for firm matches. Part of the rows lack a size; the others show once, few, many or a class for expanded clones.

>TRBJ2-7|-|-|TRBV30
CAWSVGPNSYEQYF
TGTGCCTGGAGTGTAGGACCTAACTCCTACGAGCAGTACTTC
>TRBJ2-3|TRBD2|-|TRBV7-9
CASSPGLAGSTDTQYF
TGTGCCAGCAGCCCAGGGCTAGCGGGGTCCACAGATACGCAGTATTTT
>TRBJ1-4|TRBD1|-|TRBV7-9
CASSFLGQGNEKLFF
TGTGCCAGCAGCTTCCTGGGACAGGGGAATGAAAAACTGTTTTTT
>TRBJ2-1|-|-|TRBV5-1
CASWSKLEQGKDEQFF
TGCGCCAGCTGGTCCAAGTTGGAACAGGGTAAAGATGAGCAGTTCTTC
>TRBJ1-1|-|-|TRBV13
CATRRRDTEAFF
TGTGCCACTCGCCGAAGGGACACTGAAGCTTTCTTT
>TRBJ2-3|TRBD1|-|TRBV5-4
CASSPTGGGGTDTQYF
TGTGCCAGCAGCCCCACAGGGGGAGGTGGCACAGATACGCAGTATTTT
>TRBJ2-7|-|few|TRBV4-3
CASSQELATEQYF
TGCGCCAGCAGCCAAGAGCTAGCGACCGAGCAGTACTTC
>TRBJ2-7|-|-|TRBV30
CAWSRTSYEQYF
TGTGCCTGGAGTCGCACCTCCTACGAGCAGTACTTC
>TRBJ2-7|-|-|TRBV7-8
CASSAVRGYEQYF
TGTGCCAGCAGCGCCGTCAGGGGTTACGAGCAGTACTTC
>TRBJ2-1|TRBD2|-|TRBV30
CAWSEESGRLDEQFF
TGTGCCTGGAGTGAGGAGAGCGGGAGATTGGATGAGCAGTTCTTC
>TRBJ2-1|TRBD2|-|TRBV7-2
CASSLVLGLASNEQFF
TGTGCCAGCAGCTTAGTACTGGGACTAGCTAGCAATGAGCAGTTCTTC
>TRBJ2-5|-|-|TRBV10-3
CAISVNRAQETQYF
TGTGCCATCAGTGTGAACAGGGCACAAGAGACCCAGTACTTC
>TRBJ2-1|-|-|TRBV9
CASSSIGGSLGNEQFF
TGTGCCAGCAGCTCGATCGGGGGATCCCTGGGCAATGAGCAGTTCTTC
>TRBJ2-3|TRBD2|-|TRBV25-1
CASSEGGDLDTQYF
TGTGCCAGCAGTGAAGGGGGGGACCTGGACACGCAGTATTTT
>TRBJ2-7|TRBD1|-|TRBV15
CATSSSGTAYEQYF
TGTGCCACCAGCAGTTCTGGGACAGCCTACGAGCAGTACTTC
>TRBJ2-5|-|-|TRBV7-2
CASSSQGKETQYF
TGTGCCAGCAGCTCACAGGGAAAAGAGACCCAGTACTTC
>TRBJ2-5|-|-|TRBV7-2
CASSLDWLDQETQYF
TGTGCCAGCAGCTTAGATTGGCTAGACCAAGAGACCCAGTACTTC
>TRBJ2-3|TRBD2|few|TRBV15
CATSRDQGGDTQYF
TGTGCCACCAGCAGAGACCAGGGAGGGGATACGCAGTATTTT
>TRBJ2-1|TRBD2|-|TRBV5-1
CASSQTGGRDEQFF
TGCGCCAGCAGCCAGACTGGCGGGAGGGATGAGCAGTTCTTC
>TRBJ2-3|-|-|TRBV29-1
CSALDTAGTDTQYF
TGCAGCGCCTTAGACACAGCCGGCACAGATACGCAGTATTTT
>TRBJ2-5|TRBD1|-|TRBV29-1
CSVEVGSGGTETQYF
TGCAGCGTTGAAGTAGGGTCAGGGGGTACGGAGACCCAGTACTTC
>TRBJ2-7|-|-|TRBV29-1
CSVVAQSTVLAEQYF
TGCAGCGTTGTGGCGCAAAGTACCGTTCTGGCCGAGCAGTACTTC
>TRBJ2-3|-|-|TRBV7-9
CGWDTQYF
TGTGGTTGGGATACGCAGTATTTT
>TRBJ2-3|-|-|TRBV7-2
CASNIGWGHDSDTQYF
TGTGCCAGCAACATTGGGTGGGGACACGACTCAGATACGCAGTATTTT